This T cell receptor (beta chain) is from a study of graft-versus-host responses after intestinal transplantation. Looking at the study overall: Isolated intestinal, liver-intestinal, or multivisceral transplants had been given to the recipients. Each patient got anti-thymocyte globulin induction, then tacrolimus and steroids for roughly 3 years. Broader study findings: Recipient marrow contained GvH clones, some of which appeared first in ileum or blood.

Some clones are missing from TCRdb's copy, which holds only in-frame ones; the method was immunoSEQ multiplex PCR. The sample has about 23,000 clones, approximately 91% seen once. Turning to this clone: What it binds is unknown.

The input for sequencing was PBMCs, taken approximately 38 days after intestinal transplant. This sequence was found in a human patient who received an intestinal transplant, so some T cells may come from the graft donor.

As DNA, the CDR3 is TGCGCCAGCAGCCAAACGGACAGATCGGTGGAGGGAGGGGAGCTGTTTTTT. Protein: CASSQTDRSVEGGELFF. J is TRBJ2-2 and V is TRBV4-1; D may be TRBD1 or TRBD2 (6 bases each). The V gene lost 2 bases and the J gene lost 8 bases, with 21 bases spanning the gap. Per germline, CDR1 MGHRA and CDR2 YSYEKL. The CDR3 covers 17 residues.